The TCR beta chain under discussion was sequenced for a study of T cell responses to AZD1222 COVID-19 vaccine. Here immunoSEQ multiplex PCR was the method, and the copy in TCRdb shows in-frame clones only, minus some. The sample has about 67,000 clones; around 84% are singletons. The V gene's germline CDR1 is SGHRS and CDR2 YFSETQ. V was trimmed by 4 bases and J by 4 bases, leaving 8 bases between them. The CDR3 length is 13 residues. The genes are TRBV5-1 and TRBJ2-2, with D unclear. The source material was peripheral blood, sampled on day 0 of AZD1222 vaccination. The TCR sequence derives from an adult in good health. CDR3 protein: CASSPSGTGELFF. DNA for the CDR3: TGCGCCAGCAGCCCGAGTGGCACCGGGGAGCTGTTTTTT. The full variable domain, in which reference TRBV5-1 and TRBJ2-2 provide the parts outside the CDR3, is KAGVTQTPRYLIKTRGQQVTLSCSPISGHRSVSWYQQTPGQGLQFLFEYFSETQRNKGNFPGRFSGRQFSNSRSEMNVSTLELGDSALYLCASSPSGTGELFFGEGSRLTVL.